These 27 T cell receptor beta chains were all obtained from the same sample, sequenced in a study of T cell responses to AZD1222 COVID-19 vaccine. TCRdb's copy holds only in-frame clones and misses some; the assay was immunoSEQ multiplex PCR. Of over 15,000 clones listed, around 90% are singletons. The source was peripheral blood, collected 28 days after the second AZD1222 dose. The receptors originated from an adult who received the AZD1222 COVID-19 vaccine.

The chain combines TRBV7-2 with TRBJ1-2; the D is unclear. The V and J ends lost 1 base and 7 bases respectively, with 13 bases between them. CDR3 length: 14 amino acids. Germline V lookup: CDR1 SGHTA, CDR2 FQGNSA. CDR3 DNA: TGTGCCAGCAGCTTAGAGCCTGGAGTCGGTGGCTACACCTTC. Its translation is CASSLEPGVGGYTF.

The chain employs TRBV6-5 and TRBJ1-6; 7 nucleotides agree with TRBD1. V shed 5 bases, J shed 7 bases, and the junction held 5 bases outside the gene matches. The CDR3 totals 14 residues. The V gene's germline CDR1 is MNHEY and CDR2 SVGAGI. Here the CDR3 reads CASSQQGNNSPLHF. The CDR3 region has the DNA TGTGCCAGCAGTCAACAGGGGAACAATTCACCCCTCCACTTT.

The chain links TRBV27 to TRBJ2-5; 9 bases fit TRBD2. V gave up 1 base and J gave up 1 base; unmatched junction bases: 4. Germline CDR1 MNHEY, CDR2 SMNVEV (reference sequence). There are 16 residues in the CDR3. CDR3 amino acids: CASSLLASGAQETQYF. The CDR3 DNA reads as TGTGCCAGCAGTTTATTGGCTAGCGGGGCCCAAGAGACCCAGTACTTC.

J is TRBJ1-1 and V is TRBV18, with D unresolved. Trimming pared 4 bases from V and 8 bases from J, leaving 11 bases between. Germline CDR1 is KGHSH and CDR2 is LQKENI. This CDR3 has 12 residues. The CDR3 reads CASSHPENEAFF. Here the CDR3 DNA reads TGTGCCAGCTCACACCCCGAAAACGAAGCTTTCTTT.

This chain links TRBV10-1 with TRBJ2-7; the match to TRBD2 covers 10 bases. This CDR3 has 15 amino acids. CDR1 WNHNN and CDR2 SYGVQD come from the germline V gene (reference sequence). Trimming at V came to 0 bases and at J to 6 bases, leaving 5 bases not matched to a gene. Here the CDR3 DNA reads TGCGCCAGCAGTGAGTCCCTAGCGGGAGATTCCGAGCAGTACTTC. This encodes CASSESLAGDSEQYF.

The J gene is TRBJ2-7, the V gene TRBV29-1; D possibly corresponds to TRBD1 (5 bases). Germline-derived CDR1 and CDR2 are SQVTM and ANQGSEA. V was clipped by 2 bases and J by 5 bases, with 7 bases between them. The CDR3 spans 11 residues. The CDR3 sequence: CSVERGHEQYF. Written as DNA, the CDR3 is TGCAGCGTTGAAAGGGGCCACGAGCAGTACTTC.

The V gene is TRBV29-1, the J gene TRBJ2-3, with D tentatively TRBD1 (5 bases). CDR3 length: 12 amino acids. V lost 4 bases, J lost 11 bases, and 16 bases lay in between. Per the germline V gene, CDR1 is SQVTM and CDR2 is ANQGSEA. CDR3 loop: CSVGAIGAMQYF. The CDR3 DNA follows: TGCAGCGTTGGGGCGATTGGGGCTATGCAGTATTTT.

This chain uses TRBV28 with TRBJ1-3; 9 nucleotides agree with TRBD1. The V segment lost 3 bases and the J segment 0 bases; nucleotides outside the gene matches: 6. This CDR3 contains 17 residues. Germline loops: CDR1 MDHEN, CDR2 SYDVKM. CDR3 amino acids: CASSFPGQGRSGNTIYF. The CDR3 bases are TGTGCCAGCAGTTTCCCGGGACAGGGCCGCTCTGGAAACACCATATATTTT.

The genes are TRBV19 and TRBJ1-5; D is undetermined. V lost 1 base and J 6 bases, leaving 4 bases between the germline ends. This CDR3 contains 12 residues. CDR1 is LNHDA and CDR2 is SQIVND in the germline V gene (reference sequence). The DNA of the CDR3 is TGTGCCAGTAGTATAGCGGTTCAGCCCCAGCATTTT. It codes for CASSIAVQPQHF.

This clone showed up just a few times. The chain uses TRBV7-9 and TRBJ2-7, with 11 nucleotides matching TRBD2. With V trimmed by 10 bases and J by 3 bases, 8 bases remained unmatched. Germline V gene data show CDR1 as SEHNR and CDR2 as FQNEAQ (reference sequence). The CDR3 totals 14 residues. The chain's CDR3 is CATGNTSGSYEQYF. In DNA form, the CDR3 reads TGTGCCACCGGGAACACTAGCGGGAGCTACGAGCAGTACTTC.

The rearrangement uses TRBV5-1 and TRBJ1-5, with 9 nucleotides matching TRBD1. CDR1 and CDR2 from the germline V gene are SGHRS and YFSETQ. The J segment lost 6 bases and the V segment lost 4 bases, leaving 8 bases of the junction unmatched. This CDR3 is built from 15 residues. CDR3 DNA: TGCGCCAGCAGCGCCACGTCGGGACAGGGTCAGCCCCAGCATTTT. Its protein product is CASSATSGQGQPQHF.

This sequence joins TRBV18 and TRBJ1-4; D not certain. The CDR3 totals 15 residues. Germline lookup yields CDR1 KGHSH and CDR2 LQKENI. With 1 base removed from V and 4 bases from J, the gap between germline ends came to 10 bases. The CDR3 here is CASSPQLGYNEKLFF. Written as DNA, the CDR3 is TGTGCCAGCTCACCACAGTTGGGGTATAATGAAAAACTGTTTTTT.

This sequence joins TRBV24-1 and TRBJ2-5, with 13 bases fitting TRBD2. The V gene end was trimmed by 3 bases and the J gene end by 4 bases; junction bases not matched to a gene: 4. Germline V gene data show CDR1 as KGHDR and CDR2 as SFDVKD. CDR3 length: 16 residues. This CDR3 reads CATSDPGLAGVETQYF. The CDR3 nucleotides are TGTGCCACCAGTGATCCCGGACTAGCGGGAGTAGAGACCCAGTACTTC.

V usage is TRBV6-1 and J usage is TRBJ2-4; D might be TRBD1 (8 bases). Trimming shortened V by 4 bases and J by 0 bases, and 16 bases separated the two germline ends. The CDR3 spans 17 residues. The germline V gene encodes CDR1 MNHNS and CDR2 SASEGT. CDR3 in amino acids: CASSGTGRGRAKNIQYF. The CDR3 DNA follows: TGTGCCAGCAGTGGGACAGGGAGGGGGAGAGCCAAAAACATTCAGTACTTC.

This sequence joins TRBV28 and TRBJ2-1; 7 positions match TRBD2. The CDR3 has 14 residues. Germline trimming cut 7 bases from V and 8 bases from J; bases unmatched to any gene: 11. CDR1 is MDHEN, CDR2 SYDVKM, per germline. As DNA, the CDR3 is TGTGCCAGCACTTCGGGAGGAGGAACCCATGAGCAGTTCTTC. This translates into CASTSGGGTHEQFF.

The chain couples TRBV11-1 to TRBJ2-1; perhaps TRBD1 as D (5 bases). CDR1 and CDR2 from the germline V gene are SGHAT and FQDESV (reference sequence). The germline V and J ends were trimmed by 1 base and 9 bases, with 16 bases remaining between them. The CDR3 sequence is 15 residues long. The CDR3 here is CASSLEWKGRSEQFF. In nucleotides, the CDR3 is TGTGCCAGCAGCTTAGAGTGGAAGGGGCGGAGTGAGCAGTTCTTC.

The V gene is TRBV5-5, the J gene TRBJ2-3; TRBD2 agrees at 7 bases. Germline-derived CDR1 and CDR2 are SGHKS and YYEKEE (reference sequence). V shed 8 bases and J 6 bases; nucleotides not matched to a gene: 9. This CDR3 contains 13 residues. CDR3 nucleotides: TGTGCCAGTGGGAGGGGCGGTCAGGATACGCAGTATTTT. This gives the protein CASGRGGQDTQYF.

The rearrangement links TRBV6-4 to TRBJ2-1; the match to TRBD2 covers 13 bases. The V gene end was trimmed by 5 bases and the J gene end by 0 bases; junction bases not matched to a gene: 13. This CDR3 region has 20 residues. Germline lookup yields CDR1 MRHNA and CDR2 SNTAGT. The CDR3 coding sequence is TGTGCCAGCAGTACTAGCGGGAGGGAACCTACCCTTAGCTCCTACAATGAGCAGTTCTTC. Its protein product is CASSTSGREPTLSSYNEQFF.

The CDR3 is CASSAPGTTEAFF. CDR3 DNA: TGTGCCAGCAGTGCCCCAGGGACCACTGAAGCTTTCTTT. The chain has TRBV25-1 and TRBJ1-1, with D perhaps matching TRBD1 (5 bases). Trimming took 4 bases from V and 4 from J, leaving 10 bases between them. The V gene's germline CDR1 is MGHDK and CDR2 SYGVNS. The CDR3 length is 13 residues. The full variable domain, its missing parts supplied by reference TRBV25-1 and TRBJ1-1, is EADIYQTPRYLVIGTGKKITLECSQTMGHDKMYWYQQDPGMELHLIHYSYGVNSTEKGDLSSESTVSRIRTEHFPLTLESARPSHTSQYLCASSAPGTTEAFFGQGTRLTVV.

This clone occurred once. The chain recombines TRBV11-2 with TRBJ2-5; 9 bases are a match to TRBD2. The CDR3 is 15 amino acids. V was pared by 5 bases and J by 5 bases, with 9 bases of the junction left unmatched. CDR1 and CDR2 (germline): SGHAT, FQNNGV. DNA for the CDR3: TGTGCCAGCAGCCTGAGGGGAGCGGGGGGTGAGACCCAGTACTTC. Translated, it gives CASSLRGAGGETQYF.

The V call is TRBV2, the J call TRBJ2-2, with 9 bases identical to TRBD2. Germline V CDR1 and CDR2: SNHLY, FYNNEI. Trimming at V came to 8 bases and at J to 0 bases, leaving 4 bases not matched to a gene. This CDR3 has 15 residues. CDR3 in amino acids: CASRRTSANTGELFF. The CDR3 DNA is TGTGCCAGCCGTAGGACTAGCGCGAACACCGGGGAGCTGTTTTTT.

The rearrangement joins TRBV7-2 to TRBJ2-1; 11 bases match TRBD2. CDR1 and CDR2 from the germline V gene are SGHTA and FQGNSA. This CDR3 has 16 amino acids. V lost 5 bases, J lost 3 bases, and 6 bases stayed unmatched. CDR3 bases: TGTGCCAGCAGCCCACTAGCGGGGGCCCTCTACAATGAGCAGTTCTTC. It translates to CASSPLAGALYNEQFF.

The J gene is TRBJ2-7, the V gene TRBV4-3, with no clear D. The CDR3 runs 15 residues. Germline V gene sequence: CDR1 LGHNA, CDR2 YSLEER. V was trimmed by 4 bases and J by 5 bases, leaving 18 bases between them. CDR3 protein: CASSLAGRLDDEQYF. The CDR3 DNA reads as TGCGCCAGCAGCCTCGCTGGCAGGTTGGACGACGAGCAGTACTTC.

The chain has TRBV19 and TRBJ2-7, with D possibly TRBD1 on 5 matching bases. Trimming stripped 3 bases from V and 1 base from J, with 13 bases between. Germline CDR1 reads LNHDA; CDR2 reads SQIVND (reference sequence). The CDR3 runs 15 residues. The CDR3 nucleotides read TGTGCCAGTAGTATCTCAAACTCAGGGTCCTACGAGCAGTACTTC. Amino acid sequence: CASSISNSGSYEQYF.

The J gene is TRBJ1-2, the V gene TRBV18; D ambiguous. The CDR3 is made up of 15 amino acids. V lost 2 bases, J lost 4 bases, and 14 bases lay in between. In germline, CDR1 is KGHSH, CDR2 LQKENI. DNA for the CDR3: TGTGCCAGCTCACCAGGGATTGCAGAAGCCTATGGCTACACCTTC. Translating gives CASSPGIAEAYGYTF. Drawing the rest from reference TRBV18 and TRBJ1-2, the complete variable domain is NAGVMQNPRHLVRRRGQEARLRCSPMKGHSHVYWYRQLPEEGLKFMVYLQKENIIDESGMPKERFSAEFPKEGPSILRIQQVVRGDSAAYFCASSPGIAEAYGYTFGSGTRLTVV.

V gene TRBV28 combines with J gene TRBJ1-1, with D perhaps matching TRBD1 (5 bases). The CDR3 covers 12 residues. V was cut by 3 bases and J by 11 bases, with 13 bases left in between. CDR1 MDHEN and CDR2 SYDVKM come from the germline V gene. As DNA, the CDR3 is TGTGCCAGCAGTTTTAGACGGGGGAAGGCTTTCTTT. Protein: CASSFRRGKAFF. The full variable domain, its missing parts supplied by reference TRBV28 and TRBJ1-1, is DVKVTQSSRYLVKRTGEKVFLECVQDMDHENMFWYRQDPGLGLRLIYFSYDVKMKEKGDIPEGYSVSREKKERFSLILESASTNQTSMYLCASSFRRGKAFFGQGTRLTVV.

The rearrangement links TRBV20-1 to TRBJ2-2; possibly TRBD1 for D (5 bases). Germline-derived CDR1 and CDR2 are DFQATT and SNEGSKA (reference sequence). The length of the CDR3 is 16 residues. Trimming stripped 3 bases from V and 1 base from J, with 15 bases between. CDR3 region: CSASPQWGGNTGELFF. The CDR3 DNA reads TGCAGTGCTAGTCCTCAATGGGGCGGGAACACCGGGGAGCTGTTTTTT.